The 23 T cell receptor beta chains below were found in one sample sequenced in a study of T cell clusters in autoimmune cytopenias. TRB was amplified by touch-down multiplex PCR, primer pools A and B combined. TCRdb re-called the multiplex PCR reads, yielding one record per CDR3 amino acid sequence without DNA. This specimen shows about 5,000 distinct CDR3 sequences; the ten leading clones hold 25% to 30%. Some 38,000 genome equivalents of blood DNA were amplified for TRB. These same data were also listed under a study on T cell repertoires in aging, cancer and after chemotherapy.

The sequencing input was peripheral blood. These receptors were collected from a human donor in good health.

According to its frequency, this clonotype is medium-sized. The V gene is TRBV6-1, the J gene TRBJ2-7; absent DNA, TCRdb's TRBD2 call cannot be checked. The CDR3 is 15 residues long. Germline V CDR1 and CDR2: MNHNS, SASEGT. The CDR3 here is CASSVSSGSYYEQYF.

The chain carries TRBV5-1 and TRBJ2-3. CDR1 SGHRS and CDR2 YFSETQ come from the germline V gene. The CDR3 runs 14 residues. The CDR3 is CASSLGHSTDTQYF.

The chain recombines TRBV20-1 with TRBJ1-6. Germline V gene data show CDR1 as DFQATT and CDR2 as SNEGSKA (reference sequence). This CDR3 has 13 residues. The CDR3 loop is CSPGTSRDSPLHF.

The CDR3 sequence is CASSPPFSRRNTEAFF. The V call is TRBV28, the J call TRBJ1-1. Germline lookup yields CDR1 MDHEN and CDR2 SYDVKM. This CDR3 contains 16 residues.

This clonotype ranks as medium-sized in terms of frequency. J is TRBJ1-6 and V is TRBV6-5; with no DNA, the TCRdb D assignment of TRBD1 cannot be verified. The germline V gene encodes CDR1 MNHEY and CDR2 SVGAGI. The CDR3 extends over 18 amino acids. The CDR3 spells CASSYSLRDGRYNSPLHF.

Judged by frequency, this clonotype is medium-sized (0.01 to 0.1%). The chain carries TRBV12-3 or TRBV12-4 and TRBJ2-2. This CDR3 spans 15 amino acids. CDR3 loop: CASSFGDQGSWELFF.

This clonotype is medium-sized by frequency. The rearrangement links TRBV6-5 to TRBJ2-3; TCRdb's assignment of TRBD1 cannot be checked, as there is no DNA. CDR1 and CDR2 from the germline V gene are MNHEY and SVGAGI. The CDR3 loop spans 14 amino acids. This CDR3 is CASKQGTSTDTQYF.

CDR3 residues: CASSPDVVPRVDYNSPLHF. The chain links TRBV4-2 to TRBJ1-6. Germline V gene data show CDR1 as LGHNA and CDR2 as YNFKEQ. The CDR3 has 19 amino acids.

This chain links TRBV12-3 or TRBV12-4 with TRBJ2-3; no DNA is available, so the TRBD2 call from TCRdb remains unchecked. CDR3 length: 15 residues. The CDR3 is CASSFLAGGTDTQYF.

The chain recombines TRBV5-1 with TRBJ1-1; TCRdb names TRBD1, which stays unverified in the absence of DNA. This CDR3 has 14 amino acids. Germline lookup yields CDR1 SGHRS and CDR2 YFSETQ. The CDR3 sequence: CASSQTGGNTEAFF.

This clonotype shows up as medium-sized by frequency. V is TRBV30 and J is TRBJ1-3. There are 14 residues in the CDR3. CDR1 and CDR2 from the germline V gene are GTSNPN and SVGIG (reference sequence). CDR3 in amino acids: CAWSVKGIGNTIYF.

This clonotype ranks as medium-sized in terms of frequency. This chain's CDR3 is CASSSWGHSGANVLTF. V and J are TRBV6-2 or TRBV6-3 and TRBJ2-6; with no DNA, the TCRdb D assignment of TRBD1 cannot be verified. The V gene's germline CDR1 is MNHEY and CDR2 SVGEGT. This CDR3 has 16 residues.

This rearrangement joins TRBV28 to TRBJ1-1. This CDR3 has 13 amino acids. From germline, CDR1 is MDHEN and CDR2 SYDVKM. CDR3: CASSLNMNTEAFF.

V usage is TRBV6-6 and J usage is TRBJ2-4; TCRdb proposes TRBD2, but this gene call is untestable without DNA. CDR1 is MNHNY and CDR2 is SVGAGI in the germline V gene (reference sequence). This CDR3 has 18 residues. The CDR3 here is CARSYVGGSGGPENIQYF.

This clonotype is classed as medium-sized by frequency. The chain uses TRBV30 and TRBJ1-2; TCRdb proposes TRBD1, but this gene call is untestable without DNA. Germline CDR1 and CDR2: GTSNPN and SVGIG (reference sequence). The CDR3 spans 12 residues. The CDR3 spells CAWSRGDGGYTF.

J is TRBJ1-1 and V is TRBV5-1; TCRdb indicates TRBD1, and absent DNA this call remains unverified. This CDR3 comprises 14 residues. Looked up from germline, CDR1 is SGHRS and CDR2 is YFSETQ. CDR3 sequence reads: CASSRTGSGTEAFF.

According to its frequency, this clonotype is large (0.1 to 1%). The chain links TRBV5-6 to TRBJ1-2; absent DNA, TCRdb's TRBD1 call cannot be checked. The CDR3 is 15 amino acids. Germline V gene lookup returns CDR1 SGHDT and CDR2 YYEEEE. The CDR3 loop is CASSFFEGVDYGYTF.

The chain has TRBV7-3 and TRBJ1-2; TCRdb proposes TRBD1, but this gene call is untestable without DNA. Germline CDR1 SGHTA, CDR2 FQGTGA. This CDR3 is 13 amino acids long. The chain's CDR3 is CASSLDGTGVHTF.

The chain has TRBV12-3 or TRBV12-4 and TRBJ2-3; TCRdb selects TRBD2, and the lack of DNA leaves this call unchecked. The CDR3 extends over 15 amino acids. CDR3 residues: CASSPGTSGQDTQYF.

The CDR3 region is CASSESWEETQYF. This sequence joins TRBV10-1 and TRBJ2-5; the TCRdb D gene call, TRBD2, has no DNA to confirm it. CDR3 size: 13 residues. The germline gives CDR1 WNHNN, CDR2 SYGVQD (reference sequence).

CDR3 sequence: CASSPGRVGELFF. The chain couples TRBV14 to TRBJ2-2; no DNA is available, so the TRBD1 call from TCRdb remains unchecked. This CDR3 contains 13 residues. Germline assignment: CDR1 SGHDN and CDR2 FVKESK.

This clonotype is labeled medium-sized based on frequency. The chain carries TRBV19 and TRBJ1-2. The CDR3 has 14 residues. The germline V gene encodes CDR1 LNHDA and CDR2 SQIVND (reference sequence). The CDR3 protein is CASSQVRGSGGYTF.

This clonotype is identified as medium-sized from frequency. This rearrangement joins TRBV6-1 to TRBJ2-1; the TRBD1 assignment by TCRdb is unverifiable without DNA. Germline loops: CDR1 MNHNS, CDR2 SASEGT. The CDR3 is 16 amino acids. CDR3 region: CASPEGAGGSYNEQFF.